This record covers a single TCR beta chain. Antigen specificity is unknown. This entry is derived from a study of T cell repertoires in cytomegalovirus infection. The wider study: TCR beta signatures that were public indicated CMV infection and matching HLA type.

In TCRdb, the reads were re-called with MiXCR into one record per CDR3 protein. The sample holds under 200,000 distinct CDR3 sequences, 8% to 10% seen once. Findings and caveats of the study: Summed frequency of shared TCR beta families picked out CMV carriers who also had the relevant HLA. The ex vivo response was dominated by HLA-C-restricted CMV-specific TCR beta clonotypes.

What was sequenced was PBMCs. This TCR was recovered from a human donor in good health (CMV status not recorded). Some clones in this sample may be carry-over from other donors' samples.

Here the CDR3 reads CSVLVGISYEQYF. The CDR3 DNA sequence: TGCAGCGTTCTTGTTGGGATCTCCTACGAGCAGTACTTC. This sequence joins TRBV29-1 and TRBJ2-7; D remains ambiguous. Trimming cost V 5 bases and J 0 bases, with 11 bases left between them. The CDR3 length is 13 residues. Germline lookup yields CDR1 SQVTM and CDR2 ANQGSEA.